A single sample gave rise to the 5 T cell receptor beta chains below, sequenced in a study of Ad26.COV2.S vaccination and SARS-CoV-2 variants. Noted treatment: some 20 received Ad26.COV2.S at low or high dose, single or two shots; roughly five received placebo; per-sample allocation not given. Day 63 after the first vaccine or placebo injection was the time point for sampling. Measured with immunoSEQ multiplex PCR; TCRdb has only the in-frame clones, and not every one. The table records a few hundred thousand clones, roughly four fifths of them present only once. This sample comprised peripheral blood, obtained in a trial of Ad26.COV2.S vaccine versus placebo. Receptors originate from a person between 18 and 65 years old who received the Ad26.COV2.S COVID-19 vaccine or a placebo.

This clone was recorded many times. The CDR3 is CASSDQGTVNTGELFF. DNA for the CDR3: TGTGCCAGCAGCGACCAAGGGACAGTTAACACCGGGGAGCTGTTTTTT. The chain uses TRBV9 and TRBJ2-2, with 7 bases lining up with TRBD1. The CDR3 extends over 16 amino acids. V gave up 3 bases and J gave up 2 bases; unmatched junction bases: 7. CDR1 is SGDLS and CDR2 is YYNGEE in the germline V gene.

The chain employs TRBV6-1 and TRBJ2-2; 10 bases line up with TRBD2. CDR3 length equals 17 residues. The germline CDR1 and CDR2 sequences are MNHNS and SASEGT. V shed 8 bases and J 5 bases; nucleotides not matched to a gene: 14. The CDR3 sequence: CASCGGGPGLATGELFF. The CDR3 DNA reads as TGTGCCAGCTGTGGGGGGGGGCCGGGACTAGCGACCGGGGAGCTGTTTTTT.

CDR3 DNA sequence: TGTGCCAGCAGCTCAAACAGGGGGCGGAATGAAAAACTGTTTTTT. This sequence encodes CASSSNRGRNEKLFF. The chain couples TRBV7-2 to TRBJ1-4, with 9 bases aligning to TRBD1. Germline values: CDR1 SGHTA, CDR2 FQGNSA. J gave up 5 bases and V 4 bases, and 5 bases lay outside the gene matches. This CDR3 region has 15 residues. Supplemented by reference TRBV7-2 and TRBJ1-4, the full variable domain reads GAGVSQSPSNKVTEKGKDVELRCDPISGHTALYWYRQSLGQGLEFLIYFQGNSAPDKSGLPSDRFSAERTGGSVSTLTIQRTQQEDSAVYLCASSSNRGRNEKLFFGSGTQLSVL.

The chain links TRBV10-3 to TRBJ1-3; D gene uncertain. Germline V CDR1 and CDR2: ENHRY, SYGVKD. Trimming pared 2 bases from V and 3 bases from J, leaving 11 bases between. The CDR3 runs to 15 residues. The CDR3 loop reads CAISERSRGGNTIYF. CDR3 DNA sequence: TGTGCCATCAGTGAGCGTTCCCGCGGTGGAAACACCATATATTTT.

The rearrangement joins TRBV19 to TRBJ1-4; 8 bases are a match to TRBD1. The V and J ends lost 4 bases and 3 bases, in that order; junction bases with no gene match: 4. This CDR3 spans 15 amino acids. The germline V gene encodes CDR1 LNHDA and CDR2 SQIVND (reference sequence). In nucleotides, the CDR3 is TGTGCCAGTAGTACGCAGGGGGCAGCTAATGAAAAACTGTTTTTT. Translation gives CASSTQGAANEKLFF. The full variable domain, in which reference TRBV19 and TRBJ1-4 provide the parts outside the CDR3, is DGGITQSPKYLFRKEGQNVTLSCEQNLNHDAMYWYRQDPGQGLRLIYYSQIVNDFQKGDIAEGYSVSREKKESFPLTVTSAQKNPTAFYLCASSTQGAANEKLFFGSGTQLSVL.